These 23 T cell receptor beta chains were sequenced from one sample in a study of cytomegalovirus exposure and HLA in healthy donors. Primers: 60 Vbeta forward and 13 Jbeta reverse. TCRdb's table, derived via immunoSEQ multiplex PCR, lists solely in-frame clones and lacks some. The sample holds more than 40,000 clones. Material for sequencing was PBMCs. These receptors were taken from a female donor in good health and CMV-seronegative.

A remark on this clone: One junction end does not reproduce the germline sequence, and a read error may be involved. The J gene is TRBJ2-1, the V gene TRBV4-3; 8 nucleotides match TRBD2. From germline, CDR1 is LGHNA and CDR2 YSLEER. The length of the CDR3 is 15 residues. CDR3 in amino acids: CASSLSGDSDNEQFF. The DNA for the CDR3 is TGCGCCAGCAGCCTTAGCGGGGACTCCGACAATGAGCAGTTCTTC.

The rearrangement joins TRBV5-6 to TRBJ2-3, with 8 bases matching TRBD1. Germline assignment: CDR1 SGHDT and CDR2 YYEEEE. The trim removed 3 bases at V and 7 bases at J, leaving 7 bases unmatched. The CDR3 totals 14 residues. DNA for the CDR3: TGTGCCAGCAGCTCTGGACAGGGCGGAAATACGCAGTATTTT. Protein: CASSSGQGGNTQYF.

The V gene is TRBV7-2, the J gene TRBJ2-3; 14 nucleotides match TRBD2. This CDR3 contains 18 residues. From germline, CDR1 is SGHTA and CDR2 FQGNSA. V was pared by 1 base and J by 5 bases, with 8 bases of the junction left unmatched. The CDR3: CASSLGVFGLAGGDTQYF. DNA of the CDR3: TGTGCCAGCAGCTTAGGGGTGTTCGGACTAGCGGGAGGAGATACGCAGTATTTT.

The V and J genes are TRBV18 and TRBJ2-1; D is possibly TRBD1 (5 bases). From germline, CDR1 is KGHSH and CDR2 LQKENI. Trimming cost V 3 bases and J 5 bases, with 11 bases left between them. This CDR3 contains 14 residues. CDR3 amino acids: CASSPVTANNEQFF. CDR3 coding DNA: TGTGCCAGCTCACCTGTGACAGCGAACAATGAGCAGTTCTTC.

V is TRBV7-2 and J is TRBJ1-4, with D possibly being TRBD1 (5 bases). The CDR3 extends over 17 amino acids. The V gene's germline CDR1 is SGHTA and CDR2 FQGNSA. Trimming left V 1 base short and J 6 bases short, with 18 bases between. In DNA, the CDR3 is TGTGCCAGCAGCTTAGGGAGTGTCGCCCGGGGGTATGAAAAACTGTTTTTT. Its translation: CASSLGSVARGYEKLFF.

J is TRBJ2-7 and V is TRBV29-1; TRBD1 agrees at 7 bases. V shed 1 base and J 0 bases; nucleotides not matched to a gene: 3. The CDR3 is 14 residues long. Germline V gene data show CDR1 as SQVTM and CDR2 as ANQGSEA. The CDR3 nucleotides read TGCAGCGTTGAAGGGACAGGCGCCTCCTACGAGCAGTACTTC. The encoded protein is CSVEGTGASYEQYF.

CDR3 region: CASSLETSTFGYTF. CDR3 nucleotides: TGTGCCAGCAGCTTGGAAACTTCAACGTTTGGCTACACCTTC. The chain joins TRBV5-4 to TRBJ1-2; D not resolved. Deletions cut 0 bases from V and 7 bases from J, with 13 bases between. CDR3 length: 14 amino acids. Germline V gene sequence: CDR1 SGHNT, CDR2 YYREEE (reference sequence).

The chain uses TRBV5-1 and TRBJ2-7; D may be TRBD2 (5 bases). The V and J ends lost 7 bases and 2 bases respectively, with 13 bases between them. CDR3 length: 13 residues. Germline values: CDR1 SGHRS, CDR2 YFSETQ. The CDR3 here is CASSIQRAYEQYF. The CDR3 bases are TGCGCCAGCTCCATACAGAGGGCCTACGAGCAGTACTTC.

V usage is TRBV4-2 and J usage is TRBJ2-3; the match to TRBD2 covers 13 bases. There are 17 residues in the CDR3. CDR1 and CDR2 (germline): LGHNA, YNFKEQ. The V segment lost 0 bases and the J segment 6 bases; nucleotides outside the gene matches: 6. In DNA, the CDR3 is TGTGCCAGCAGCCAAGAACTACTAGCGGGGGGGGTGGATACGCAGTATTTT. Translated, it gives CASSQELLAGGVDTQYF.

The V and J genes are TRBV15 and TRBJ1-1, with 8 bases aligning to TRBD1. The V segment lost 5 bases and the J segment 1 base; nucleotides outside the gene matches: 6. Germline-derived CDR1 and CDR2 are LNHNV and YYDKDF (reference sequence). The CDR3 is made up of 15 amino acids. CDR3 in amino acids: CATSRQGWGNTEAFF. DNA for the CDR3: TGTGCCACCAGCCGACAGGGGTGGGGGAACACTGAAGCTTTCTTT.

The chain couples TRBV4-1 to TRBJ1-2; no clear D. With 2 bases removed from V and 6 bases from J, the gap between germline ends came to 10 bases. The CDR3 contains 13 residues. Germline V gene data show CDR1 as MGHRA and CDR2 as YSYEKL. The CDR3 protein is CASSQSRRNGYTF. CDR3 sequence (DNA): TGCGCCAGCAGCCAATCCAGGAGGAATGGCTACACCTTC.

The J gene is TRBJ2-7, the V gene TRBV6-1; D is perhaps TRBD1 (6 bases). Germline V gene sequence: CDR1 MNHNS, CDR2 SASEGT. The V gene lost 2 bases and the J gene lost 6 bases, with 17 bases spanning the gap. CDR3 length: 15 amino acids. DNA of the CDR3: TGTGCCAGCAGTGAAATTGATAACAGGGATGGCGAGCAGTACTTC. The encoded protein is CASSEIDNRDGEQYF.

This chain uses TRBV13 with TRBJ1-1, with a possible D match to TRBD1 (5 bases). This CDR3 is 15 amino acids long. V dropped 1 base and J dropped 4 bases, with 13 bases sitting between them. CDR1 and CDR2 from the germline V gene are PRHDT and FYEKMQ (reference sequence). CDR3 bases: TGTGCCAGCAGCTTAGTAAGCGCGGGGGGCACTGAAGCTTTCTTT. Amino acid sequence: CASSLVSAGGTEAFF.

This sequence joins TRBV18 and TRBJ2-2; 10 nucleotides line up with TRBD2. J gave up 7 bases and V 2 bases, and 1 base lay outside the gene matches. Germline CDR1 and CDR2: KGHSH and LQKENI. The CDR3 loop spans 14 amino acids. The CDR3 bases are TGTGCCAGCTCACCATCTAGCGGGAGCGGGGAGCTGTTTTTT. It specifies CASSPSSGSGELFF. The complete variable domain, with remaining parts taken from reference TRBV18 and TRBJ2-2, reads NAGVMQNPRHLVRRRGQEARLRCSPMKGHSHVYWYRQLPEEGLKFMVYLQKENIIDESGMPKERFSAEFPKEGPSILRIQQVVRGDSAAYFCASSPSSGSGELFFGEGSRLTVL.

This chain connects TRBV6-5 to TRBJ2-1; a possible D gene is TRBD1 (5 bases). CDR1 and CDR2 from the germline V gene are MNHEY and SVGAGI. The CDR3 sequence is 13 residues long. Trimming cost V 6 bases and J 5 bases, with 11 bases left between them. CDR3 in amino acids: CASRDVGDNEQFF. The CDR3 DNA reads TGTGCCAGCAGAGACGTAGGGGACAATGAGCAGTTCTTC.

V is TRBV30 and J is TRBJ2-3; TRBD2 matches at 11 bases. The V gene's germline CDR1 is GTSNPN and CDR2 SVGIG (reference sequence). This CDR3 has 19 amino acids. V shed 0 bases and J 2 bases; nucleotides not matched to a gene: 13. CDR3 nucleotides: TGTGCCTGGAGTGTAGCCTTTGCCGGGACTAGCGGATACACAGATACGCAGTATTTT. Its protein is CAWSVAFAGTSGYTDTQYF. The full variable domain, in which reference TRBV30 and TRBJ2-3 provide the parts outside the CDR3, is SQTIHQWPATLVQPVGSPLSLECTVEGTSNPNLYWYRQAAGRGLQLLFYSVGIGQISSEVPQNLSASRPQDRQFILSSKKLLLSDSGFYLCAWSVAFAGTSGYTDTQYFGPGTRLTVL.

This chain joins TRBV9 and TRBJ2-7; 10 bases line up with TRBD1. Per the germline V gene, CDR1 is SGDLS and CDR2 is YYNGEE. The CDR3 has 15 residues. V was pared by 3 bases and J by 7 bases, with 10 bases of the junction left unmatched. CDR3 in amino acids: CASSAPGQGTREQYF. Written as DNA, the CDR3 is TGTGCCAGCAGCGCACCGGGACAGGGGACTCGGGAGCAGTACTTC.

The J gene is TRBJ1-1, the V gene TRBV6-1; TRBD1 aligns across 8 bases. J was trimmed by 11 bases and V by 2 bases; bases with no gene match: 10. Germline CDR1 reads MNHNS; CDR2 reads SASEGT. CDR3 size: 14 residues. The CDR3 DNA sequence: TGTGCCAGCAGTGAACATGGACAGGGTGGTAGCGCTTTCTTT. Its protein product is CASSEHGQGGSAFF.

The chain uses TRBV4-3 and TRBJ2-7; maybe TRBD1 (6 bases). Deletions cut 0 bases from V and 1 base from J, with 10 bases between. The CDR3 spans 15 residues. Germline V gives CDR1 LGHNA, CDR2 YSLEER. The CDR3 DNA reads as TGCGCCAGCAGCCAAGATCAGGGGATTTCCTACGAGCAGTACTTC. Protein product: CASSQDQGISYEQYF.

The chain's CDR3 is CASSPRQNTGELFF. The CDR3 region has the DNA TGTGCCAGCTCACCCAGGCAGAACACCGGGGAGCTGTTTTTT. The chain combines TRBV18 with TRBJ2-2; D is ambiguous. The CDR3 totals 14 residues. From germline, CDR1 is KGHSH and CDR2 LQKENI. Trimming removed 3 bases at V and 1 base at J, with 6 bases between.

V usage is TRBV15 and J usage is TRBJ1-1; weak D call: TRBD1 (5 bases). From germline, CDR1 is LNHNV and CDR2 YYDKDF (reference sequence). The CDR3 contains 14 residues. V lost 0 bases to trimming and J lost 6 bases, with 11 bases between them. The CDR3 coding sequence is TGTGCCACCAGCAGAGATAAGTTGGGGCCTGAAGCTTTCTTT. This codes for CATSRDKLGPEAFF.

The genes are TRBV30 and TRBJ2-3; TRBD2 matches 12 bases. This CDR3 has 14 residues. Germline CDR1 reads GTSNPN; CDR2 reads SVGIG (reference sequence). Trimming at V came to 4 bases and at J to 4 bases, leaving 3 bases not matched to a gene. CDR3 sequence: CAWTSGGAADTQYF. CDR3 nucleotides: TGTGCCTGGACTAGCGGGGGGGCCGCAGATACGCAGTATTTT.

The chain uses TRBV29-1 and TRBJ2-1; 10 positions match TRBD2. The germline V gene encodes CDR1 SQVTM and CDR2 ANQGSEA. Trimming took 3 bases from V and 4 from J; bases not matched to a gene: 9. CDR3 length: 16 residues. The CDR3, as DNA: TGCAGCGTTGACGGGGCTAGCGGGAGAAAGTACAATGAGCAGTTCTTC. Encoded protein: CSVDGASGRKYNEQFF.